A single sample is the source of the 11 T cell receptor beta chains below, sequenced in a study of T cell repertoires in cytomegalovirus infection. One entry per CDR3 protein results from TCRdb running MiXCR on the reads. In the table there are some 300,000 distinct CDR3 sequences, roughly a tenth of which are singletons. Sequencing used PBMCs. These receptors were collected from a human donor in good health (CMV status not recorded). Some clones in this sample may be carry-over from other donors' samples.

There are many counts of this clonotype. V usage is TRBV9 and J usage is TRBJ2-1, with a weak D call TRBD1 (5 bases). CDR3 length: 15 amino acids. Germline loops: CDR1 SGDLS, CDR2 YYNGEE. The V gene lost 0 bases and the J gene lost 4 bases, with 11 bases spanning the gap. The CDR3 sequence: CASSVARVGYNEQFF. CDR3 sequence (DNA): TGTGCCAGCAGCGTAGCCAGGGTAGGTTACAATGAGCAGTTCTTC.

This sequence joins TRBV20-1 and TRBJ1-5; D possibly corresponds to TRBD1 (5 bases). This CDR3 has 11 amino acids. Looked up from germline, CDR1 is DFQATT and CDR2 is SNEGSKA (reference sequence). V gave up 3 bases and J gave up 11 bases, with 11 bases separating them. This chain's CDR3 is CSARMGVTQHF. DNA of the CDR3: TGCAGTGCTAGGATGGGGGTAACCCAGCATTTT.

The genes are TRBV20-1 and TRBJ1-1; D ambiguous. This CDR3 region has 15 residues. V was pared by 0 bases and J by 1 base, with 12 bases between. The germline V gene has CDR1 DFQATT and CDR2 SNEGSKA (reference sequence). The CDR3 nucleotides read TGCAGTGCTAGAGATCGGAAAACGGCGAACACTGAAGCTTTCTTT. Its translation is CSARDRKTANTEAFF.

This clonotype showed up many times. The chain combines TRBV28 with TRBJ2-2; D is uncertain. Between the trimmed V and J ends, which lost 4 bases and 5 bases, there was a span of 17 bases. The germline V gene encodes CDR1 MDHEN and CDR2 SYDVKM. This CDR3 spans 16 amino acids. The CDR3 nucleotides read TGTGCCAGCAGTTCCTACAGAGACCCGTGGACCGGGGAGCTGTTTTTT. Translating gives CASSSYRDPWTGELFF.

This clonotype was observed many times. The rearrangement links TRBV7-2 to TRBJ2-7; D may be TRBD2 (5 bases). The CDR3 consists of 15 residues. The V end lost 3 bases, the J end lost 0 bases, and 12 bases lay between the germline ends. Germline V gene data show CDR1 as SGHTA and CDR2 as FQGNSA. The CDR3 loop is CASSLQYGDSYEQYF. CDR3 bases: TGTGCCAGCAGCTTGCAATACGGGGACTCCTACGAGCAGTACTTC.

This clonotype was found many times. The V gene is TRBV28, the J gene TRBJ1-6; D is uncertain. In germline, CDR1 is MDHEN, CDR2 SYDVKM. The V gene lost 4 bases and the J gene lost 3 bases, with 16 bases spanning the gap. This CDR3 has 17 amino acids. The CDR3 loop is CASSSVPRVVYNSPLHF. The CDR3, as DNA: TGTGCCAGCAGTTCCGTCCCTCGGGTTGTCTATAATTCACCCCTCCACTTT.

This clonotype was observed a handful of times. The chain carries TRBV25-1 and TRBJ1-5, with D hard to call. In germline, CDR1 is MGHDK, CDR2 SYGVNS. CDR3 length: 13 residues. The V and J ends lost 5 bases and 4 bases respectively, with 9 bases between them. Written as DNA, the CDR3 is TGTGCCAGCAGTCAGTATGGTAATCAGCCCCAGCATTTT. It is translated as CASSQYGNQPQHF.

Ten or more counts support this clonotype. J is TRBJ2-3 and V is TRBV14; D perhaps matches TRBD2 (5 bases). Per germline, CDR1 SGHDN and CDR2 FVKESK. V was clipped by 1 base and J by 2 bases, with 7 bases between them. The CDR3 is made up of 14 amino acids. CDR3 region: CASSQVDFTDTQYF. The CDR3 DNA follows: TGTGCCAGCAGCCAAGTGGACTTCACAGATACGCAGTATTTT. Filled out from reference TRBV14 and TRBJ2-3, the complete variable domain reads EAGVTQFPSHSVIEKGQTVTLRCDPISGHDNLYWYRRVMGKEIKFLLHFVKESKQDESGMPNNRFLAERTGGTYSTLKVQPAELEDSGVYFCASSQVDFTDTQYFGPGTRLTVL.

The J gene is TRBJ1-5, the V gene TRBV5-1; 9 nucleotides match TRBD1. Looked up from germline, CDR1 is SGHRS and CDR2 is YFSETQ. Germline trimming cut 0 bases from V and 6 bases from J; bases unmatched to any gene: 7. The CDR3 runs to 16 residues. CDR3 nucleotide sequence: TGCGCCAGCAGCTTGGTGGGGACAGGGCCTGGTCAGCCCCAGCATTTT. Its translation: CASSLVGTGPGQPQHF.

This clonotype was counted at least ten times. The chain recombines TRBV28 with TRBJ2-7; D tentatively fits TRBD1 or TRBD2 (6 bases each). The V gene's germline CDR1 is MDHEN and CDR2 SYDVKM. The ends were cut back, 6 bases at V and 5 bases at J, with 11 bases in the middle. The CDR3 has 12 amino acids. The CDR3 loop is CASSHGGHEQYV. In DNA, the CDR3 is TGTGCCAGCAGCCATGGGGGGCACGAGCAGTACGTC.

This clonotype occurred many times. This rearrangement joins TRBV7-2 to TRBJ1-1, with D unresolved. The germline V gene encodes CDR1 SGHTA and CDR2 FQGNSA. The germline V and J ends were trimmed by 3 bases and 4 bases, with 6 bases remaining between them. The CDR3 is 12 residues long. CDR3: CASSLGFTEAFF. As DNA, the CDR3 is TGTGCCAGCAGCTTGGGGTTCACTGAAGCTTTCTTT.